This TCR beta chain appears in the sequencing data of a study of vaccination effects on CD4 cells after COVID-19 (dated by TCRdb to about 2022). Describing the broader study: Post-vaccine samples across the study were collected a median of 72 days after the second dose, with a range of 14 to 241. In both COVID-19 convalescent patients and infection-naive vaccine recipients, the study compared SARS-CoV-2 spike-specific CD4+ TCR repertoires from before mRNA vaccination with those from after it. Altogether, approximately 10 COVID-19 convalescent patients and a few SARS-CoV-2-naive healthy vaccine recipients made up the full study. Cultures from other donors in the study were sequenced using the Oncomine TCR Beta short-read assay on an Illumina iSeq 100. Paper-wide results and their limitations: In healthy vaccine recipients, vaccine-induced clones were almost all SARS-CoV-2 mono-reactive, with only 1 of 255 being cross-reactive with common cold coronaviruses. Limitations of the study were the small number of convalescent patients and the absence of early post-infection timepoints. Marked clonal contraction was observed in both infection-induced and vaccine-induced clones at late post-vaccination timepoints, consistent with waning T cell responses.

The method behind the library was the immunoSEQ multiplex PCR assay. DNA from the cultured, isolated CD4+ T cells was subjected to TCR beta CDR3 sequencing. The source study handled its data this way. Non-productive TCR sequences were discarded, and reads were trimmed to the CDR3 region, with only CDR3s of 7 or more amino acids retained. The MANAFEST web app was used to pick out antigen-specific clonotypes by comparing their expansion in peptide wells with that in reference cultures. Positive clones required FDR<0.05 expansion versus reference and all other wells, odds ratio above 5, and frequency above 0.1% in two replicate wells. A clonotype was called cross-reactive if it was significantly expanded both in SARS-CoV-2 spike wells and in at least one common cold coronavirus spike condition. Levenshtein distance calculated with the stringdist R package was used to assess CDR3 similarity, and unrooted trees were constructed with ape in R 3.6.1. Held by TCRdb, this immuneACCESS table contains in-frame sequences only and omits some clones. Under half of the omission traces to an unresolved V gene where checked; the cause of the rest is unknown. V and J calls and clone size are copied from that table; D and trimming were computed from the DNA. For this sample there are 20,000 to 25,000 clones; 81% appear just once. Approximately 5.6% of the sample comes from the top ten.

There are 14 amino acids in the CDR3, from cysteine to valine inclusive. The kept DNA is CDR3 alone, 42 bases in frame from the first base. Sequences MNHNS (CDR1) and SASEGT (CDR2) are obtained from the germline V gene. V and J lose 1 base and 4 bases, and a span of 11 bases separates them. To identify antigen-specific CD4+ T cell clonotypes by their expansion, the ViraFEST assay first stimulated PBMC with viral peptide pools and then applied TCR sequencing. After approximately eleven days of culture, CD4+ T cells were isolated with the EasySep CD4+ T cell isolation kit. Each participant received two doses of an mRNA SARS-CoV-2 vaccine, either BNT162b2 or mRNA-1273. The absence of prior SARS-CoV-2 infection in healthy vaccine recipients was confirmed by negative nucleocapsid antibodies before and after vaccination. Each well held two million PBMC cultured in IMDM containing approximately 5.2% human AB serum, 8 to 10 IU/ml IL-2 and gentamicin, along with around 11 ug/ml peptides. Half of the culture medium was replaced with fresh IL-2-containing medium on days 3 and 7. Unless noted otherwise, every peptide stimulation condition was grown in triplicate wells. Using Ficoll-Paque Plus gradient centrifugation, PBMC were separated from whole blood and then either used fresh or cryopreserved at -140C. The overlapping peptide pools covered the spike proteins of SARS-CoV-2 as well as those of the common cold coronaviruses HCoV-NL63, HCoV-OC43 and HCoV-229E. The QIAamp micro DNA kit was used to extract genomic DNA from the cultured CD4+ T cells.

This clone appeared a single time. No antigen is known for it. No base quality information exists; no much larger clone differs at one position. This material consisted of CD4+ T cells from PBMCs cultured with SARS-CoV-2 spike peptides, taken after COVID-19 vaccination. Explained via the paper, the cell subset or site label denotes: SARS-CoV-2 spike overlapping peptide pool stimulation. This sequence originates from a human donor who received a COVID-19 vaccine. Some clones in this sample may be carry-over from other donors' samples. The chain joins TRBV6-1 to TRBJ2-7; the D gene is unclear. The CDR3 protein is CASSEGPRAYEQYV. The nucleotide sequence reads TGTGCCAGCAGTGAAGGGCCCCGGGCTTACGAGCAGTACGTC.